Following are 3 T cell receptor beta chains from one sample sequenced in a study of T cells after yellow fever vaccination. MiXCR, run by TCRdb on the 5' RACE reads, gives a single entry per CDR3 protein. The data hold roughly 160,000 distinct CDR3 sequences, with roughly 8.8% observed a single time. The starting material was CD8+ T cells sorted from PBMCs, obtained 45 days after the yellow fever booster vaccination. The receptors stem from a man younger than 30 who received the YFV17D yellow fever vaccine.

This clonotype has more than one count but fewer than ten. V usage is TRBV14 and J usage is TRBJ1-1; D is ambiguous. Per germline, CDR1 SGHDN and CDR2 FVKESK. The CDR3 loop spans 15 amino acids. V lost 0 bases and J lost 10, with 18 bases in between. The CDR3 DNA reads TGTGCCAGCAGCCAAGATCTTGAGCCCGCCACGCCAGCTTTCTTT. It specifies CASSQDLEPATPAFF.

This chain links TRBV9 with TRBJ1-1, with D unresolved. V was clipped by 4 bases and J by 5 bases, with 15 bases between them. The germline CDR1 and CDR2 sequences are SGDLS and YYNGEE. The CDR3 covers 14 residues. The CDR3 region has the DNA TGTGCCAGCAGCCCACCAGCGGGTAGAACTGAAGCTTTCTTT. Translation gives CASSPPAGRTEAFF.

This clonotype was detected only a few times. The rearrangement uses TRBV6-5 and TRBJ2-5; TRBD2 matches at 8 bases. This CDR3 is 15 amino acids long. The V gene end was trimmed by 6 bases and the J gene end by 1 base; junction bases not matched to a gene: 7. Germline lookup yields CDR1 MNHEY and CDR2 SVGAGI. CDR3 amino acids: CASRVWRGAQETQYF. CDR3 coding DNA: TGTGCCAGCAGGGTTTGGCGGGGGGCCCAAGAGACCCAGTACTTC.